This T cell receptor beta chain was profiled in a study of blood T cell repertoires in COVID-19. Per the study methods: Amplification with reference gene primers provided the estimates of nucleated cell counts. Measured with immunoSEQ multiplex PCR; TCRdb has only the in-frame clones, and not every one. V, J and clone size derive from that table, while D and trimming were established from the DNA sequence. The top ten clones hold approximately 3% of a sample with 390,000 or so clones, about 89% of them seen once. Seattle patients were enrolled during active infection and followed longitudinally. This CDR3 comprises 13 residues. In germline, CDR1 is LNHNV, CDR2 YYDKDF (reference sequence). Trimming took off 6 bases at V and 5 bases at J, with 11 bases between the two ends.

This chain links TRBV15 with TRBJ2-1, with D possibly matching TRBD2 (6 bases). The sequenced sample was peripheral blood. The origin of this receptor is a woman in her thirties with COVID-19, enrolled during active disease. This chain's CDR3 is CATRGRGDNEQFF. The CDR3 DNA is TGTGCCACCAGGGGGCGGGGTGACAATGAGCAGTTCTTC.